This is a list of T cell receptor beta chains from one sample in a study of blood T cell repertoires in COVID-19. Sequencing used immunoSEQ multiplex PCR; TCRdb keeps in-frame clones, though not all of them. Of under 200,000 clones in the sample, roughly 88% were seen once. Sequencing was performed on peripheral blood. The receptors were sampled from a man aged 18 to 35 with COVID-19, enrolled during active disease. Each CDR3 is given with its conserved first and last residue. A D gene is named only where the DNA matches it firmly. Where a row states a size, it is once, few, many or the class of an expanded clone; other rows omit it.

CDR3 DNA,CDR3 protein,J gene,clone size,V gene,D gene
TGTGCCAGCAGCATCAGTGGGGCCAACGTCCTGACTTTC,CASSISGANVLTF,TRBJ2-6,-,TRBV5-6,-
TGTGCCAGCAGCTTGGCCCCTCGACAGGGTGGGTACGAGCAGTACTTC,CASSLAPRQGGYEQYF,TRBJ2-7,-,TRBV11-2,TRBD1
TGTGCCAGCAGCTTAGCCGGGGACTCTGGAAACACCATATATTTT,CASSLAGDSGNTIYF,TRBJ1-3,-,TRBV7-6,-
TGTGCCAGCAGCGTACGGGGTAGGACAGATACGCAGTATTTT,CASSVRGRTDTQYF,TRBJ2-3,-,TRBV7-3,-
TGTGCCACCAGTGATTTTTTGGGGCCGGCAAACGAATGCAATCAGCCCCAGCATTTT,CATSDFLGPANECNQPQHF,TRBJ1-5,few,TRBV24-1,-
TGTGCCAGCAGCTCGGACTATGGCTACACCTTC,CASSSDYGYTF,TRBJ1-2,-,TRBV6-6,-
TGTGCCAGCAGCCCTCCGGGCGGGACCTACGAGCAGTACTTC,CASSPPGGTYEQYF,TRBJ2-7,-,TRBV6-2/TRBV6-3,-
TGTGCCAGCAGCGTAGGAACGTTTAGCTCCTACGAGCAGTACTTC,CASSVGTFSSYEQYF,TRBJ2-7,-,TRBV9,-
TGTGCCAGCAGTTTACCGGGTAGAAACACCATATATTTT,CASSLPGRNTIYF,TRBJ1-3,-,TRBV28,-
TGTGCCAGCCCGGGACTAGCGGGAGGAAGAGAGACCCAGTACTTC,CASPGLAGGRETQYF,TRBJ2-5,-,TRBV2,TRBD2
TGCAGTGCTAGTGCGGGGAGGATCAATGAGCAGTTCTTC,CSASAGRINEQFF,TRBJ2-1,-,TRBV20-1,-
TGTGCCAGCAGCTCGACGGGTGGTGTGGCACCCCTCCACTTT,CASSSTGGVAPLHF,TRBJ1-6,-,TRBV7-2,-
TGTGCCAGCAGCCAAGATGGGACAGGCTCTTCACCCCTCCACTTT,CASSQDGTGSSPLHF,TRBJ1-6,-,TRBV3-1/TRBV3-2,TRBD1
TGTGCCAGCAGTTACGGGGCCAAAGAGACCCAGTACTTC,CASSYGAKETQYF,TRBJ2-5,few,TRBV6-2/TRBV6-3,-
TGTGCCTGGAACCCTCGGGGCGGGAGGGCCGGTGAGCAGTTCTTC,CAWNPRGGRAGEQFF,TRBJ2-1,-,TRBV30,TRBD2
TGTGCCAGCAGTACTGGACAGGGTTGGCAGCCCCAGCATTTT,CASSTGQGWQPQHF,TRBJ1-5,-,TRBV7-9,TRBD1
TGTGCCAGCAGCTCCGGGAGTGGTTTTGGTGGCGAGCAGTACTTC,CASSSGSGFGGEQYF,TRBJ2-7,-,TRBV25-1,-
TGTGCCAGCAGCGTGGAGGGGGGGGACCACACAGATACGCAGTATTTT,CASSVEGGDHTDTQYF,TRBJ2-3,-,TRBV9,-
TGTGCCAACGAAGGGGTAGCGGGAATGGATGAGCAGTTCTTC,CANEGVAGMDEQFF,TRBJ2-1,once,TRBV7-2,TRBD2
TGTGCCAGCAGTTTCTCCCGGACTAGCGGGACCGGGGAGCTGTTTTTT,CASSFSRTSGTGELFF,TRBJ2-2,-,TRBV27,TRBD2
TGTGCCAGCTCAGAGGACAAACACCCCACAGATACGCAGTATTTT,CASSEDKHPTDTQYF,TRBJ2-3,-,TRBV18,-
TGTGCCAGCAGTGTTTTAAAACAGGGTTATTCACCCTACGAGCAGTACTTC,CASSVLKQGYSPYEQYF,TRBJ2-7,-,TRBV6-1,-
TGTGCCAGCAGCGCCAGAGCGGGGAGCTCCTACAATGAGCAGTTCTTC,CASSARAGSSYNEQFF,TRBJ2-1,-,TRBV9,TRBD2
TGTGCCAGCAGCTTAGGCCAGGGCAATTCACCCCTCCACTTT,CASSLGQGNSPLHF,TRBJ1-6,-,TRBV13,-
TGTGCCACCAGTGATCCTCTAGCGCTCTCTAAAGCAGATACGCAGTATTTT,CATSDPLALSKADTQYF,TRBJ2-3,-,TRBV24-1,-
TGTGCCAGCAGCTTAGGGACAGGGGTATACACCGGGGAGCTGTTTTTT,CASSLGTGVYTGELFF,TRBJ2-2,-,TRBV13,TRBD1
TGCGCCAGCAGCCAAGTTTTGGGGAGAAGCACTGAAGCTTTCTTT,CASSQVLGRSTEAFF,TRBJ1-1,-,TRBV4-1,-
TGTGCCAGCAGCCGACAGGCCTATGGCTACACCTTC,CASSRQAYGYTF,TRBJ1-2,-,TRBV7-2,-
TGTGCCTGGGATGGGCCGCACCAATCCTACGAGCAGTACTTC,CAWDGPHQSYEQYF,TRBJ2-7,-,TRBV30,-
TGTGCCACCAGCAGAGAGCTGGGGCGCGGAGAAAAACTGCTTTTT,CATSRELGRGEKLLF,TRBJ1-4,-,TRBV15,-
TGCAGTGCTAGTTCCAGCGGTACCGGGGAGCTGTTTTTT,CSASSSGTGELFF,TRBJ2-2,-,TRBV20-1,-
TGTGCCAGCAGCGTACTAGCGGGAGGGCCCGGGGAGCTGTTTTTT,CASSVLAGGPGELFF,TRBJ2-2,-,TRBV9,TRBD2
TGTGCCTGGAGTGTAAGGAGGGGACAGGGAGCCTACGAGCAGTACTTC,CAWSVRRGQGAYEQYF,TRBJ2-7,-,TRBV30,TRBD1
TGTGCCTGGAGTGTCGGCGGGAGCTCTGGAAACACCATATATTTT,CAWSVGGSSGNTIYF,TRBJ1-3,-,TRBV30,-
TGTGCCAGCAGCTTAGAGTATGGAGGGGTGAACACTGAAGCTTTCTTT,CASSLEYGGVNTEAFF,TRBJ1-1,-,TRBV7-2,-
TGTGCCAGCAGCTCGCACGAGGATGAGCAGTTCTTC,CASSSHEDEQFF,TRBJ2-1,-,TRBV7-8,-
TGTGCCAGCAGTTACAGGGGCGTGAGCAATCAGCCCCAGCATTTT,CASSYRGVSNQPQHF,TRBJ1-5,-,TRBV6-2/TRBV6-3,-
TGCGCCAGCAGCTTCAAGGGAGGGACCCCCAATGAGCAGTTCTTC,CASSFKGGTPNEQFF,TRBJ2-1,-,TRBV5-1,TRBD2
TGTGCCACCAGCCCAGGGGACTATGGCTACACCTTC,CATSPGDYGYTF,TRBJ1-2,-,TRBV24-1,-
TGCGCCAGCAGCTTGTTTAGCGGAGTCCTGGAGCAGTACTTC,CASSLFSGVLEQYF,TRBJ2-7,few,TRBV5-1,-
TGTGCCACCAGCGAACCTAGCGGTCACTCCTACAATGAGCAGTTCTTC,CATSEPSGHSYNEQFF,TRBJ2-1,-,TRBV15,TRBD2
TGTGCCAGCAGCTCGACAGTAGGCTATGGCTACACCTTC,CASSSTVGYGYTF,TRBJ1-2,-,TRBV5-6,-
TGTGCCAGCAGCGATAAGACGACCTGGGAGTCGACAGGGGGCCGGCACTATGGCTACACCTTC,CASSDKTTWESTGGRHYGYTF,TRBJ1-2,-,TRBV9,TRBD1
TGTGCCAGCAGTTTCGTGACAGGGCGGTCCTACGAGCAGTACTTC,CASSFVTGRSYEQYF,TRBJ2-7,-,TRBV6-1,TRBD1
TGTGCCAGCAGCTTCAGGGGGCCTCAATCCTACGAGCAGTACTTC,CASSFRGPQSYEQYF,TRBJ2-7,-,TRBV13,TRBD1
TGTGCCAGCAGCCCCCAGGGGGGCGGCTATGGCTACACCTTC,CASSPQGGGYGYTF,TRBJ1-2,few,TRBV5-6,TRBD1
TGTGCCAGCAGTCGCCCGGGTTATGATGAAAAACTGCTTTTT,CASSRPGYDEKLLF,TRBJ1-4,-,TRBV28,-
TGTGCCAGCAGCGCGGCTTCCTATAATTCACCCCTCCACTTT,CASSAASYNSPLHF,TRBJ1-6,-,TRBV7-9,-
TGTGCCAGCAGCCAAGTTGTGGGGCTCGCTTTCTTT,CASSQVVGLAFF,TRBJ1-1,-,TRBV14,-
TGCGCCAGCAGCCAAGGGGTAGACGGGACAGGGGACGCCGGCTACACCTTC,CASSQGVDGTGDAGYTF,TRBJ1-2,-,TRBV4-3,TRBD1
TGTGCCAGTAGTATCGGGGGGCAAAACGGCGAGCAGTACTTC,CASSIGGQNGEQYF,TRBJ2-7,-,TRBV19,-
TGCGCCAGCAGCCAGTATGATTATGGGACAGGGAACGAGCAGTACTTC,CASSQYDYGTGNEQYF,TRBJ2-7,-,TRBV4-1,TRBD1
TGTGCCACCAGTGACAGCGGGTTGGCTGAAGCTTTCTTT,CATSDSGLAEAFF,TRBJ1-1,-,TRBV24-1,-
TGTGCCAGCTCACCTGACAGGGGAAGCGGCACCGGGGAGCTGTTTTTT,CASSPDRGSGTGELFF,TRBJ2-2,-,TRBV18,TRBD1
TGTGCCAGTAGTGGACAGGTTGGCACTGAAGCTTTCTTT,CASSGQVGTEAFF,TRBJ1-1,-,TRBV19,TRBD1
TGTGCCAGCAGCTATAGGGGGTCATACGAGCAGTACTTC,CASSYRGSYEQYF,TRBJ2-7,-,TRBV5-8,-
TGTGCCAGCAGTTCCTTAGCGAACTACGAGCAGTACTTC,CASSSLANYEQYF,TRBJ2-7,-,TRBV28,-